Below, 5 T cell receptor beta chains from the same sample are listed, as sequenced in a study of T cells in women clearing cervical HPV infection. Profiled with immunoSEQ multiplex PCR; TCRdb holds only in-frame clones, not every one. This sample's table reports approximately 52,000 clones. The sample comprised blood buffy coat. These receptors came from a woman aged 18-69 years with a cervical HPV16 infection that either progressed to CIN3+ or cleared (not recorded which).

CDR3 residues: CAIRGASGNTIYF. CDR3 DNA, as far as it was read: TGTGCCATCAGGGGGGCATCTGGAAACACC. V is TRBV10-3 and J is TRBJ1-3, with D possibly matching TRBD1 (6 bases). The CDR3 goes on 3 residues after the read ends, and that part is filled in from the germline J gene. CDR1 and CDR2 from the germline V gene are ENHRY and SYGVKD. V shed 6 bases and J shed 1 base, with 7 bases lying between them. This CDR3 has 13 residues.

Comments on this clone: The read comes to an end 3 residues before the CDR3 does, leaving the germline J gene to fill in the end. The chain uses TRBV2 and TRBJ1-2, with a tentative D call TRBD1 (6 bases). This CDR3 contains 16 residues. V was trimmed by 2 bases and J by 7 bases, leaving 20 bases between them. Germline-derived CDR1 and CDR2 are SNHLY and FYNNEI. CDR3: CASSENPGGGALGYTF. The sequenced CDR3 bases are TGTGCCAGCAGTGAAAACCCTGGGGGGGGCGCTCTTGGC.

Comment on this clone: The read ends 3 residues shy of where the CDR3 ends; the end is completed using the germline J gene. The chain recombines TRBV7-8 with TRBJ1-1; TRBD1 agrees at 8 bases. The CDR3 is 14 amino acids. Germline V gene data show CDR1 as SGHVS and CDR2 as FQNEAQ. V shed 7 bases and J 5 bases; nucleotides not matched to a gene: 9. The sequenced CDR3 bases are TGTGCCAGCAACGTCAGGGGGCGTGGGACTGAA. This encodes CASNVRGRGTE. The entire CDR3 reads CASNVRGRGTEAFF.

Note on this clone: The read ends 3 residues early relative to the CDR3; the germline J gene fills the gap. This chain uses TRBV14 with TRBJ2-1; 7 bases agree with TRBD1. There are 15 residues in the CDR3. V was pared by 3 bases and J by 2 bases, with 4 bases of the junction left unmatched. Germline CDR1 and CDR2: SGHDN and FVKESK. This chain's CDR3 is CASSQRTGAYNEQFF. Partial CDR3 DNA: TGTGCCAGCAGCCAGAGGACAGGCGCCTACAATGAG.

In regard to this clone: The read falls 3 residues short of the CDR3 end, and the missing part is taken from the germline J gene. The chain recombines TRBV2 with TRBJ1-2; 9 bases match TRBD1. The V gene's germline CDR1 is SNHLY and CDR2 FYNNEI. This CDR3 is built from 12 residues. The part of the CDR3 DNA that was read is TGTGCCAGCAGCGGGACAGGGAACGGC. It encodes CASSGTGNG. In full, the CDR3 reads CASSGTGNGYTF.